This T cell receptor (beta chain) was documented in a study of T cell changes during pregnancy in multiple sclerosis. The table came from immunoSEQ multiplex PCR; TCRdb's copy has only in-frame clones and leaves some out. The sample yields about 54,000 clones, 90% seen once. The CDR3 consists of 11 residues. The germline V gene encodes CDR1 MNHGY and CDR2 SAAAGT. Trimming cost V 5 bases and J 6 bases, with 4 bases left between them. This sample comprised CD4+ T cells from peripheral blood mononuclear cells, obtained in the first trimester of pregnancy. The receptor's source is a female donor with multiple sclerosis, enrolled in a pregnancy study. This chain links TRBV6-8 with TRBJ1-4; no firm D call. The CDR3 spells CASSGDEKLFF. CDR3 DNA sequence: TGTGCCAGCAGTGGAGATGAAAAACTGTTTTTT.